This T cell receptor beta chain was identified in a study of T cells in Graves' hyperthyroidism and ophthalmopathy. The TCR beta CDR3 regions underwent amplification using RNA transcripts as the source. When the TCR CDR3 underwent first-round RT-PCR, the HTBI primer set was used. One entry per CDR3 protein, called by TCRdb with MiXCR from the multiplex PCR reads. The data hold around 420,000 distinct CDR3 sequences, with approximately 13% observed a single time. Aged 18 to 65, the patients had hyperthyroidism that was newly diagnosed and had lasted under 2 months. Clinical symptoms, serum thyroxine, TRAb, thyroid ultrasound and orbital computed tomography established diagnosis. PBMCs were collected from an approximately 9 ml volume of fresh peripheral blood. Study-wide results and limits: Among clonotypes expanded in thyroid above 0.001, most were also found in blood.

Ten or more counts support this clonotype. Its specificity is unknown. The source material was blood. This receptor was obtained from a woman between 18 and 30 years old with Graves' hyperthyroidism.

CDR3 sequence: CASSPEQLAGVSGTDTQYF. The CDR3 nucleotides read TGCGCCAGCAGCCCTGAACAACTAGCGGGAGTTTCCGGCACAGATACGCAGTATTTT. V usage is TRBV5-1 and J usage is TRBJ2-3, with 11 bases identical to TRBD2. Trimming cost V 4 bases and J 1 base; bases outside gene matches: 14. From germline, CDR1 is SGHRS and CDR2 YFSETQ. CDR3 length: 19 amino acids.